The source of this TCR beta chain is a study of OX40 agonist ivuxolimab in advanced cancers. With 6 bases removed from V and 3 bases from J, the gap between germline ends came to 6 bases. The length of the CDR3 is 11 residues. The germline CDR1 and CDR2 sequences are MNHNS and SASEGT. The repertoire was sequenced with immunoSEQ multiplex PCR; TCRdb's copy has only in-frame clones and lacks some. Of some 95,000 clones in the sample, 90% to 95% were seen once. This chain joins TRBV6-1 and TRBJ2-7, with D perhaps TRBD1 (5 bases). This receptor was identified in an adult with an advanced solid tumor such as melanoma, head and neck, liver or kidney cancer. Sequencing was performed on CD4+ or CD8+ T cells sorted from blood, taken in a trial of the OX40 agonist ivuxolimab. The DNA of the CDR3 is TGTGCCAGCAGAGGGGTCTACGAGCAGTACTTC. This translates into CASRGVYEQYF.